The sequence of this TCR beta chain was determined in a study of shared clonotypes between healthy human individuals. About this clone: Antigen unknown.

Assay: immunoSEQ multiplex PCR; the TCRdb copy retains only in-frame clones and omits some. The sample records about 180,000 clones, 90% to 95% being singletons. Study outcomes and limitations: Only blood was sampled; tissue repertoires likely differ. It was observed that roughly 5.1% of naive CD4 clonotypes were shared across a few donors.

Trimming stripped 0 bases from V and 2 bases from J, with 12 bases between. The V gene's germline CDR1 is SGHKS and CDR2 YYEKEE (reference sequence). The CDR3 extends over 15 amino acids. The rearrangement links TRBV5-5 to TRBJ2-7; maybe TRBD2 (5 bases). Source material: naive CD4+ T cells sorted from blood. Subset defined: CD45RA+ positively selected. The receptor comes from a woman between 25 and 40 years old in good health. The CDR3 DNA reads as TGTGCCAGCAGCTTGGTCGGGGATGGGCCCTACGAGCAGTACTTC. This translates into CASSLVGDGPYEQYF. Variable domain in full (rest from reference TRBV5-5 and TRBJ2-7): DAGVTQSPTHLIKTRGQQVTLRCSPISGHKSVSWYQQVLGQGPQFIFQYYEKEERGRGNFPDRFSARQFPNYSSELNVNALLLGDSALYLCASSLVGDGPYEQYFGPGTRLTVT.